What follows are 16 T cell receptor beta chains derived from one specimen sequenced in a study of cytomegalovirus exposure and HLA in healthy donors. It was with 60 Vbeta and 13 Jbeta primers that the PCR ran. Repertoires were generated with immunoSEQ multiplex PCR, while TCRdb's copy carries only in-frame clones and drops some. The data contain 150,000 to 200,000 clones, 60% to 80% of them singletons. The sequenced sample was PBMCs. Receptors were obtained from a female donor in good health and CMV-seronegative.

J is TRBJ2-1 and V is TRBV11-3; the match to TRBD2 covers 7 bases. The J segment lost 6 bases and the V segment lost 2 bases, leaving 4 bases of the junction unmatched. The CDR3 is 14 amino acids. CDR1 and CDR2 (germline): SGHNT, YENEEA. DNA for the CDR3: TGTGCCAGCAGCTTATCCGCGGGAGCCAATGAGCAGTTCTTC. Translation gives CASSLSAGANEQFF.

V is TRBV19 and J is TRBJ2-1; no clear D gene. The CDR3 is 15 amino acids. Germline V gives CDR1 LNHDA, CDR2 SQIVND (reference sequence). Trimming removed 10 bases at V and 0 bases at J, with 16 bases between. Here the CDR3 reads CATSVETSSYNEQFF. The CDR3 coding sequence is TGTGCCACCAGTGTGGAGACCAGCTCCTACAATGAGCAGTTCTTC.

The V gene is TRBV27, the J gene TRBJ1-6, with D possibly being TRBD1 (6 bases). Germline lookup yields CDR1 MNHEY and CDR2 SMNVEV (reference sequence). V gave up 4 bases and J gave up 5 bases, with 18 bases separating them. The CDR3 is made up of 17 amino acids. The CDR3 DNA is TGTGCCAGCAGTTCCCTGGGGGGGGCCACCGATAATTCACCCCTCCACTTT. Its translation: CASSSLGGATDNSPLHF.

The rearrangement links TRBV19 to TRBJ1-1, with 11 positions matching TRBD1. Looked up from germline, CDR1 is LNHDA and CDR2 is SQIVND (reference sequence). CDR3 length: 15 residues. The V gene end was trimmed by 5 bases and the J gene end by 5 bases; junction bases not matched to a gene: 7. CDR3 nucleotides: TGTGCCAGTAGTGGGACAGGGGGGATGCGGACTGAAGCTTTCTTT. Translation gives CASSGTGGMRTEAFF.

The chain combines TRBV6-5 with TRBJ1-1; D is uncertain. The germline V gene encodes CDR1 MNHEY and CDR2 SVGAGI. CDR3 length equals 12 residues. V gave up 3 bases and J gave up 11 bases, with 13 bases separating them. CDR3 in amino acids: CASSYLSQAAFF. The DNA of the CDR3 is TGTGCCAGCAGTTATCTTTCCCAGGCGGCTTTCTTT.

The gene calls are TRBV6-5 and TRBJ1-6; D is unresolved. The V end lost 5 bases, the J end lost 0 bases, and 5 bases lay between the germline ends. CDR1 is MNHEY, CDR2 SVGAGI, per germline. This CDR3 contains 14 residues. The CDR3 is CASSRSSYNSPLHF. The CDR3, as DNA: TGTGCCAGCAGTAGGAGCTCCTATAATTCACCCCTCCACTTT.

The chain couples TRBV28 to TRBJ1-2, with D perhaps matching TRBD1 (5 bases). Deletions cut 3 bases from V and 8 bases from J, with 19 bases between. The CDR3 runs 15 residues. Germline V gene lookup returns CDR1 MDHEN and CDR2 SYDVKM. The CDR3 region has the DNA TGTGCCAGCAGTTTTAGGGCGGTCAGCGGGGGGGGCTACACCTTC. Amino acid sequence: CASSFRAVSGGGYTF.

This clone was recorded once. As DNA, the CDR3 is TGTGCCACCAGTATCCCTCCAGCGGGGGGCGAGACCCAGTACTTC. As protein: CATSIPPAGGETQYF. The chain joins TRBV15 to TRBJ2-5; 9 nucleotides agree with TRBD2. Trimming took 6 bases from V and 5 from J; bases not matched to a gene: 10. This CDR3 comprises 15 residues. Germline V gives CDR1 LNHNV, CDR2 YYDKDF (reference sequence).

The V and J genes are TRBV9 and TRBJ2-1; the D gene is possibly TRBD2 (5 bases). Per germline, CDR1 SGDLS and CDR2 YYNGEE. Trimming shortened V by 3 bases and J by 15 bases, and 16 bases separated the two germline ends. The CDR3 runs 12 residues. CDR3 DNA sequence: TGTGCCAGCAGCGCAGACTCTAGCCGGCTGTTCTTC. Translating it yields CASSADSSRLFF.

The chain carries TRBV6-5 and TRBJ1-2; TRBD1 aligns across 11 bases. This CDR3 has 13 amino acids. Germline CDR1 is MNHEY and CDR2 is SVGAGI. With V trimmed by 7 bases and J by 7 bases, 5 bases remained unmatched. The CDR3 here is CASKGTGGAGYTF. CDR3 coding DNA: TGTGCCAGCAAGGGGACAGGGGGTGCTGGCTACACCTTC.

V gene TRBV11-3 combines with J gene TRBJ2-7; perhaps TRBD2 as D (6 bases). The CDR3 extends over 13 amino acids. Trimming cost V 5 bases and J 5 bases, with 13 bases left between them. Germline assignment: CDR1 SGHNT and CDR2 YENEEA. The chain's CDR3 is CASSPRGSHEQYF. The DNA of the CDR3 is TGTGCCAGCAGCCCCCGGGGGTCCCACGAGCAGTACTTC.

This chain links TRBV7-2 with TRBJ2-5; D ambiguous. Germline V gene sequence: CDR1 SGHTA, CDR2 FQGNSA. CDR3 size: 14 residues. V lost 1 base to trimming and J lost 2 bases, with 8 bases between them. The CDR3: CASSLGIRQETQYF. CDR3 coding DNA: TGTGCCAGCAGCTTAGGTATTAGACAAGAGACCCAGTACTTC.

This sequence joins TRBV7-9 and TRBJ1-1, with a tentative D call TRBD1 (6 bases). Germline V gene data show CDR1 as SEHNR and CDR2 as FQNEAQ (reference sequence). The length of the CDR3 is 11 residues. The CDR3 region has the DNA TGTGGGAGTGGGGGGGCCACTGAAGCTTTCTTT. It specifies CGSGGATEAFF.

The chain carries TRBV19 and TRBJ1-1; tentatively, D is TRBD1 (6 bases). The CDR3 extends over 13 amino acids. Germline assignment: CDR1 LNHDA and CDR2 SQIVND (reference sequence). V lost 5 bases to trimming and J lost 5 bases, with 12 bases between them. The CDR3 bases are TGTGCCAGTAGTTACAGGGATGGGACTGAAGCTTTCTTT. Protein: CASSYRDGTEAFF.

The J gene is TRBJ1-4, the V gene TRBV5-8; D is ambiguous. CDR1 is SGHTS, CDR2 YDEGEE, per germline. The CDR3 is 15 residues long. V lost 4 bases and J lost 7, with 17 bases in between. CDR3 loop: CASSPGNLRGEKLFF. CDR3 bases: TGTGCCAGCAGCCCCGGCAATCTTCGGGGTGAAAAACTGTTTTTT.

V and J are TRBV19 and TRBJ1-1; 7 bases map to TRBD1. V shed 10 bases, J shed 1 base, and the junction held 9 bases outside the gene matches. Germline CDR1 reads LNHDA; CDR2 reads SQIVND (reference sequence). The CDR3 sequence is 14 residues long. CDR3 nucleotides: TGTGCCACCAGACCCGGGACAGAGAACACTGAAGCTTTCTTT. Protein: CATRPGTENTEAFF.